This T cell receptor beta chain emerged from a study of technical replicates of blood from several donors. Assay: immunoSEQ multiplex PCR; the TCRdb copy retains only in-frame clones and omits some. The sample lists about 100,000 clones, around 95% occurring once. The sequence derives from a human donor in good health. The source material was T cells isolated from PBMCs.

CDR3 sequence reads: CASSSGTGGTDTQYF. Here the CDR3 DNA reads TGTGCCAGCAGTTCCGGGACAGGGGGTACAGATACGCAGTATTTT. The chain links TRBV27 to TRBJ2-3, with 11 bases aligning to TRBD1. This CDR3 is 15 amino acids long. The junction had 3 bases not matched to a gene; V was cut back by 4 bases and J by 3 bases. Germline-derived CDR1 and CDR2 are MNHEY and SMNVEV (reference sequence).